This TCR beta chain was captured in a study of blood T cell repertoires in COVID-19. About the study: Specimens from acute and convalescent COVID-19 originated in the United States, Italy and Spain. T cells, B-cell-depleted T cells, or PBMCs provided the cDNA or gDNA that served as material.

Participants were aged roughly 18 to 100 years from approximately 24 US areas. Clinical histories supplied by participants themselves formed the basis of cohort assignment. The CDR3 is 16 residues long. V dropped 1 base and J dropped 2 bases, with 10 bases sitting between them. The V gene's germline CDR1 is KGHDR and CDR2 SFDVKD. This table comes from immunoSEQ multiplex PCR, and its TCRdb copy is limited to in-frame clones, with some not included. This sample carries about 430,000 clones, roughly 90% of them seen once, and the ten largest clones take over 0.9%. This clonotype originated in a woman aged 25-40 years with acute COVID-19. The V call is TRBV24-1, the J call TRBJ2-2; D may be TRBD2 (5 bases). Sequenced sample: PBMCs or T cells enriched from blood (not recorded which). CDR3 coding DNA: TGTGCCACCAGTGATTTTGGACTTTTCAACACCGGGGAGCTGTTTTTT. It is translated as CATSDFGLFNTGELFF.